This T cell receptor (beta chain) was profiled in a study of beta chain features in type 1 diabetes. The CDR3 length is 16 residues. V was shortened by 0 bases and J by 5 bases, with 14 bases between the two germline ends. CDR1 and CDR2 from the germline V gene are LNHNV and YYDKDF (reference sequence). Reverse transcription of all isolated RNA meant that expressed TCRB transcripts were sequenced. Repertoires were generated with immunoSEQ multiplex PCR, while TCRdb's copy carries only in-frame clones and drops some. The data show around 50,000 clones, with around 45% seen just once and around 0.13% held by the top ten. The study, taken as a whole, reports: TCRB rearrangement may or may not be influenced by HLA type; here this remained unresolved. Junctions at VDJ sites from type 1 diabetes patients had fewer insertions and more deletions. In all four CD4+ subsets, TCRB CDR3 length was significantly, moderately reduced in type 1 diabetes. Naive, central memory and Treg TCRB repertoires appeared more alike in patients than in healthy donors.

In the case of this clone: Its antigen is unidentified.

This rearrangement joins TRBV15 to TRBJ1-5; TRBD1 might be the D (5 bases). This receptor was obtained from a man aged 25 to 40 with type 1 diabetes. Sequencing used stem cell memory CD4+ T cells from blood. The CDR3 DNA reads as TGTGCCACCAGCAGAGATTTGACGTCAGGGTATCAGCCCCAGCATTTT. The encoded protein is CATSRDLTSGYQPQHF.